This TCR beta chain came from a study of T cells after yellow fever vaccination. Study-level findings and limits: The study found a weaker secondary response that peaked faster, day 5 versus 15.

Trimming cost V 1 base and J 0 bases, with 10 bases left between them. CDR3 length equals 16 residues. Germline CDR1 LNHNV, CDR2 YYDKDF (reference sequence). UMIs and a universal primer site were added when TCR cDNA was made by 5'RACE template switching. TCRdb re-analysed the 5' RACE reads in MiXCR, keeping a single row per CDR3 protein. This sample has hundreds of thousands of distinct CDR3 sequences, with around 6.5% found just once. This clonotype appeared a few times. Its antigen remains unknown. This clonotype was sampled from a man aged 30 to 45 who received the YFV17D yellow fever vaccine. The chain links TRBV15 to TRBJ2-1; D call uncertain. The sequencing here drew on PBMCs, taken 5 days after the yellow fever booster vaccination. CDR3: CATSRGVEISYNEQFF. CDR3 coding DNA: TGTGCCACCAGCAGAGGCGTGGAGATCTCCTACAATGAGCAGTTCTTC.